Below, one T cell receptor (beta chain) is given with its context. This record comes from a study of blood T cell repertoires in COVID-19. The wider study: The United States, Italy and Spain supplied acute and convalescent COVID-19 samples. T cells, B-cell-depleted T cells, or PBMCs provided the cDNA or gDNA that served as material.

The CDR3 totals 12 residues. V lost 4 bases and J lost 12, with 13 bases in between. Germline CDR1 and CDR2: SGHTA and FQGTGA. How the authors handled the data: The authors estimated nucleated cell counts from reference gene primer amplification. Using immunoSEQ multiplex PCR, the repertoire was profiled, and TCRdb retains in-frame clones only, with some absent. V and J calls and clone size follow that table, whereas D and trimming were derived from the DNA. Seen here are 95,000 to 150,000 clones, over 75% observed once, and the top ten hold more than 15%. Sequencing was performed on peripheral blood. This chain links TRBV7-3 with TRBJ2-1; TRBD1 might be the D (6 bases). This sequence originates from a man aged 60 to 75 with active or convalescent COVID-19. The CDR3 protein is CASSSPRGGQFF. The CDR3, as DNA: TGTGCCAGCAGCTCCCCCAGGGGTGGGCAGTTCTTC.